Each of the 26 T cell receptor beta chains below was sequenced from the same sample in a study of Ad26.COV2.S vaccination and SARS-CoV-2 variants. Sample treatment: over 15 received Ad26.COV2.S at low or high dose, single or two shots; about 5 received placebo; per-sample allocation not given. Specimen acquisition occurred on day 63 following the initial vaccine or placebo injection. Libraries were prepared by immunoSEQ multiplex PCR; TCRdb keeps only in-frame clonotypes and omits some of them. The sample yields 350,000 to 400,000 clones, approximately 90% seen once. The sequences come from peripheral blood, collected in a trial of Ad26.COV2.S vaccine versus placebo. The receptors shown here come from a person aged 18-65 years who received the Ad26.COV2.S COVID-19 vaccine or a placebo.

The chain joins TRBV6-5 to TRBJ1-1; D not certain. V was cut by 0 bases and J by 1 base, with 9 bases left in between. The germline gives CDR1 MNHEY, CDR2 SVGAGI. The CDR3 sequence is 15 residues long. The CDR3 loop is CASSYSFARNTEAFF. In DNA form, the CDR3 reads TGTGCCAGCAGTTACTCGTTTGCCCGGAACACTGAAGCTTTCTTT.

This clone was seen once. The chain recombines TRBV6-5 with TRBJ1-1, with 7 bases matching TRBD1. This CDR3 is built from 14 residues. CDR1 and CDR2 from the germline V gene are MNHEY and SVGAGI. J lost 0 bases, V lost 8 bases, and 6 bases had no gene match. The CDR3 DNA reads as TGTGCCAGCGGGGACAGAGCCTTGAACACTGAAGCTTTCTTT. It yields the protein CASGDRALNTEAFF.

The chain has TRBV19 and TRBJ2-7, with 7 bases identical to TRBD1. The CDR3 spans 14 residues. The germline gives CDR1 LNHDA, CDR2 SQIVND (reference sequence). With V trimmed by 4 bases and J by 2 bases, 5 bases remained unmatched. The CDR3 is CASSSRDSPYEQYF. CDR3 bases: TGTGCCAGTAGTAGCCGGGACAGCCCCTACGAGCAGTACTTC.

The CDR3 is CASSLKGGTEAFF. DNA for the CDR3: TGTGCCAGCAGCTTGAAGGGTGGGACTGAAGCTTTCTTT. The rearrangement joins TRBV5-4 to TRBJ1-1; the D is unclear. V gave up 1 base and J gave up 5 bases, with 9 bases separating them. The CDR3 length is 13 residues. CDR1 and CDR2 from the germline V gene are SGHNT and YYREEE (reference sequence).

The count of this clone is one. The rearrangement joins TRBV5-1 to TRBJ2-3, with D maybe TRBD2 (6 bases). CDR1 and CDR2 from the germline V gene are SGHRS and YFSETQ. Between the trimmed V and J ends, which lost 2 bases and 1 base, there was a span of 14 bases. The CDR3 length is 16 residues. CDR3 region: CASSLRGDEGTDTQYF. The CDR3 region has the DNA TGCGCCAGCAGCTTACGCGGGGATGAAGGCACAGATACGCAGTATTTT.

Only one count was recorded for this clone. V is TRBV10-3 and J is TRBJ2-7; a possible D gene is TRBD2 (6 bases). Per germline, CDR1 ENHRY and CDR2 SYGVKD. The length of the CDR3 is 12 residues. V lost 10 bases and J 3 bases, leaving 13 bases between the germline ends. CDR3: CATGDGGYEQYF. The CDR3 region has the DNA TGTGCCACGGGGGACGGGGGCTACGAGCAGTACTTC.

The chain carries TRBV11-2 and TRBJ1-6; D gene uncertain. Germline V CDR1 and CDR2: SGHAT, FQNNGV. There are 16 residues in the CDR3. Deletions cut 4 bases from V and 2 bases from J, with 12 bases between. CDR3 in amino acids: CASSSVGGPYNSPLHF. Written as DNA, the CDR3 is TGTGCCAGCAGCTCAGTTGGTGGCCCCTATAATTCACCCCTCCACTTT.

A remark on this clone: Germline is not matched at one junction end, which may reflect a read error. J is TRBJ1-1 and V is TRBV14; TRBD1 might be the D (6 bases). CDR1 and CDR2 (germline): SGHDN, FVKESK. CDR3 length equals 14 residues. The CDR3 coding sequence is TGTGCCAGCAGCCCTTCCGGACAGAACACTAAAGCTTTCTTT. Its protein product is CASSPSGQNTKAFF.

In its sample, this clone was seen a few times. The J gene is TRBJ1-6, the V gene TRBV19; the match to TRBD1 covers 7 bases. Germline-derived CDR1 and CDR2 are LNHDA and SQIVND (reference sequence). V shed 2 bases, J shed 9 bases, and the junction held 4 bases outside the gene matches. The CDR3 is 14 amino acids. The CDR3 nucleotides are TGTGCCAGTAGTATAAGGGGGCCCGGTTCACCCCTCCACTTT. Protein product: CASSIRGPGSPLHF.

In nucleotides, the CDR3 is TGCGCCAGCAGCTTTTCCTTTCCCGGGTTTTCCGAACGCATCTACGAGCAGTACTTC. This sequence encodes CASSFSFPGFSERIYEQYF. This chain joins TRBV5-1 and TRBJ2-7; no reliable D call. The length of the CDR3 is 19 residues. V lost 2 bases and J lost 3, with 27 bases in between. CDR1 is SGHRS, CDR2 YFSETQ, per germline.

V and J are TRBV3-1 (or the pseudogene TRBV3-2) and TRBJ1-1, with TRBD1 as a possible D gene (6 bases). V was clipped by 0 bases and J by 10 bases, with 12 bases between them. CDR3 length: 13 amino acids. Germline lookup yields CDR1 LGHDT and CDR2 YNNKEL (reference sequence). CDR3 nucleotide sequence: TGTGCCAGCAGCCAAGATGAGGGGGGAAGAGCTTTCTTT. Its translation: CASSQDEGGRAFF.

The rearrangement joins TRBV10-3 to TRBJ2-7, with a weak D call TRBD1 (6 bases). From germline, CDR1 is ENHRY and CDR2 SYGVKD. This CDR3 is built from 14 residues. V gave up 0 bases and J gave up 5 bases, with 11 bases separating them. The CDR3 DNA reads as TGTGCCATCAGTGAGTCAGCAGGGGATAACGAGCAGTACTTC. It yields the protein CAISESAGDNEQYF.

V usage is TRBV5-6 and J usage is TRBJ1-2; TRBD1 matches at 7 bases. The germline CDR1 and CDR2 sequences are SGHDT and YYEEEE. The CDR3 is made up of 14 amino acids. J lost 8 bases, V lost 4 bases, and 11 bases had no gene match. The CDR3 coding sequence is TGTGCCAGCAGCACCCGACAGGGCGGCTGGGGCTACACCTTC. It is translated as CASSTRQGGWGYTF.

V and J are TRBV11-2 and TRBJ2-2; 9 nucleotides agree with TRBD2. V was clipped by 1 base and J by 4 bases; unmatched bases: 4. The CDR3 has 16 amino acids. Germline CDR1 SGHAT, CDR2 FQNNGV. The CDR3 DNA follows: TGTGCCAGCAGCTTAGCTAGCGGGGTAGTCACCGGGGAGCTGTTTTTT. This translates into CASSLASGVVTGELFF.

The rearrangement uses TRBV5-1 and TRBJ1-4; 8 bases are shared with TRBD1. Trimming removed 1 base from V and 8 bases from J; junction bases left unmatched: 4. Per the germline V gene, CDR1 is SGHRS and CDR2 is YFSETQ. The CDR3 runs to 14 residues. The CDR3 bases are TGCGCCAGCAGCTTGACAGGGGGGATGGAAAAACTGTTTTTT. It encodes CASSLTGGMEKLFF.

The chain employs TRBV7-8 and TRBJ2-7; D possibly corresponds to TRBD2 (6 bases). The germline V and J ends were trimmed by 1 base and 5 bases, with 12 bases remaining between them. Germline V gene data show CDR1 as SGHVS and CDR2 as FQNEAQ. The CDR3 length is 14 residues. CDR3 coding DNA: TGTGCCAGCAGCTTAGTTGGGGGGACGGACGAGCAGTACTTC. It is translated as CASSLVGGTDEQYF.

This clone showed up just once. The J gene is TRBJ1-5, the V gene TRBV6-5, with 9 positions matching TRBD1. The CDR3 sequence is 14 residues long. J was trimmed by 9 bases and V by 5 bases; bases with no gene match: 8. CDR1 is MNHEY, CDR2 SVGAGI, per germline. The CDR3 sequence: CASSRTGAPRPQHF. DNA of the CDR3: TGTGCCAGCAGTCGGACAGGGGCCCCTCGGCCCCAGCATTTT.

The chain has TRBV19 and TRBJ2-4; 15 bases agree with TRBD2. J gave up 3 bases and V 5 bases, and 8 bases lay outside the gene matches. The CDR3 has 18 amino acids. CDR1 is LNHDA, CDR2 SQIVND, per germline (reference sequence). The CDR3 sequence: CASSPGLAGGSDKNIQYF. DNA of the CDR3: TGTGCCAGTAGTCCCGGACTAGCGGGGGGGTCCGACAAAAACATTCAGTACTTC.

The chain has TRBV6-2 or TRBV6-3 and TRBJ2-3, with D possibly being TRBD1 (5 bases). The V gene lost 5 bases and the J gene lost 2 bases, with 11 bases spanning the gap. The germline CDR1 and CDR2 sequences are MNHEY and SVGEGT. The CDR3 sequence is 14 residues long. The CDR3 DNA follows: TGTGCCAGCAGTGCCCAGGGTCCCACAGATACGCAGTATTTT. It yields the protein CASSAQGPTDTQYF.

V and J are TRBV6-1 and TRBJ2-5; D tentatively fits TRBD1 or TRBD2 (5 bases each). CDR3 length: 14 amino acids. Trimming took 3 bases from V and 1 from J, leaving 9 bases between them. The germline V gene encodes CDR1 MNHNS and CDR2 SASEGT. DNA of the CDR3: TGTGCCAGCAGTGATTGGGGGATCCAAGAGACCCAGTACTTC. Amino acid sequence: CASSDWGIQETQYF.

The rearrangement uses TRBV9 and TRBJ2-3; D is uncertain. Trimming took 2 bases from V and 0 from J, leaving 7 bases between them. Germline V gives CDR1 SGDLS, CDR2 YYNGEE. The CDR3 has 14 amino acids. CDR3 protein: CASSVSGSTDTQYF. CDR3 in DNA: TGTGCCAGCAGCGTGTCCGGTAGCACAGATACGCAGTATTTT.

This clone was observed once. CDR3 loop: CASSFSGGERTDTQYF. CDR3 nucleotides: TGTGCCAGCAGTTTCTCGGGGGGGGAACGCACAGATACGCAGTATTTT. This rearrangement joins TRBV28 to TRBJ2-3; 8 bases line up with TRBD2. Germline assignment: CDR1 MDHEN and CDR2 SYDVKM. V dropped 3 bases and J dropped 1; count of bases not matched to a gene: 6. This CDR3 spans 16 amino acids.

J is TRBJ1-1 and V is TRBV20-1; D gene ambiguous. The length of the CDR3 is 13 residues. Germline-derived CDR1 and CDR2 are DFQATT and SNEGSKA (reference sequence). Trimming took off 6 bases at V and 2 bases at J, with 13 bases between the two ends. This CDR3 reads CSASIGGNTEAFF. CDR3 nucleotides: TGCAGTGCCAGTATCGGAGGAAACACTGAAGCTTTCTTT.

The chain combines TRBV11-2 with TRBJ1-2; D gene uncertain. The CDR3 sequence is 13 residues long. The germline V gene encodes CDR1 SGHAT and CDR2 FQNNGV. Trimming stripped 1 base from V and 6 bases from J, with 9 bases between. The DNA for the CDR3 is TGTGCCAGCAGCTTAGTGGCAGACCATGGCTACACCTTC. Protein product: CASSLVADHGYTF. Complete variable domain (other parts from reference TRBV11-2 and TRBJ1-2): EAGVAQSPRYKIIEKRQSVAFWCNPISGHATLYWYQQILGQGPKLLIQFQNNGVVDDSQLPKDRFSAERLKGVDSTLKIQPAKLEDSAVYLCASSLVADHGYTFGSGTRLTVV.

The CDR3 is CASSDGGGSNYGYTF. CDR3 DNA: TGTGCCAGTTCCGACGGCGGGGGGTCTAACTATGGCTACACCTTC. The chain has TRBV19 and TRBJ1-2; possibly TRBD1 for D (5 bases). This CDR3 has 15 residues. V was shortened by 8 bases and J by 0 bases, with 16 bases between the two germline ends. The germline gives CDR1 LNHDA, CDR2 SQIVND (reference sequence). Complete variable domain (other parts from reference TRBV19 and TRBJ1-2): DGGITQSPKYLFRKEGQNVTLSCEQNLNHDAMYWYRQDPGQGLRLIYYSQIVNDFQKGDIAEGYSVSREKKESFPLTVTSAQKNPTAFYLCASSDGGGSNYGYTFGSGTRLTVV.

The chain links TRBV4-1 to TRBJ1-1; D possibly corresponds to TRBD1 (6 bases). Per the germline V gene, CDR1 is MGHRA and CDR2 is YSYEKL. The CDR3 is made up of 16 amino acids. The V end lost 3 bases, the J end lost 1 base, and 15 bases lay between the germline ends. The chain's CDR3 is CASSQGEGEENTEAFF. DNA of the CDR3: TGCGCCAGCAGCCAGGGCGAGGGGGAAGAGAACACTGAAGCTTTCTTT.